This T cell receptor beta chain was recorded in a study of shared clonotypes between healthy human individuals. Notes on the study in general: Represented genetic and exposure-history diversity was restricted by having few donors.

In the naive CD8 group, cells lacked CD45RO and were positively selected for CCR7, so terminally differentiated effector memory CD45RA+ cells were left out. Methods used by the authors: Filtering differed since immunoSEQ provided only junctions, with no quality scores. Only in-frame clones appear in the TCRdb table, and some are missing; sequencing was by immunoSEQ multiplex PCR. The V and J calls and the clone size are those of that table, but D and trimming were determined from the DNA. The table includes about 2.1 million clones, around 93% detected once. This CDR3 has 15 residues. The V gene end was trimmed by 4 bases and the J gene end by 1 base; junction bases not matched to a gene: 4. The germline V gene has CDR1 SGHVS and CDR2 FQNEAQ. About this clone itself: What it binds is unknown.

Material: naive CD8+ T cells from PBMCs. The chain combines TRBV7-8 with TRBJ2-3, with 8 bases identical to TRBD2. The source of this sequence is a man between 18 and 29 years old in good health. Some clones in this sample may be carry-over from other donors' samples. CDR3 sequence reads: CASSSGLEGTDTQYF. The CDR3 nucleotides are TGTGCCAGCAGCTCGGGACTAGAGGGCACAGATACGCAGTATTTT.